The 27 T cell receptor beta chains below come from one sample, sequenced in a study of immune characterization of retroperitoneal liposarcoma (dated 2019 in TCRdb). To prepare the library, PCR was applied. Sequencing used a NextSeq 500. TCRdb redid the processing of the public reads, applying fastp at Q25 and MiXCR, and retained in-frame beta chains. For every CDR3 protein sequence, its rows merge into one entry that carries the most common genes and DNA. This sample holds approximately 10,000 distinct CDR3 sequences; about a quarter were observed only once. About 9% of the sample comes from the top ten. Source material: tumor tissue. The receptors were sampled from a female donor with retroperitoneal liposarcoma.

This clonotype is medium-sized (0.01 to 0.1%) in the sample. The chain uses TRBV6-1 and TRBJ2-3; 10 positions agree with TRBD2. The CDR3 spans 17 residues. CDR1 is MNHNS and CDR2 is SASEGT in the germline V gene. V trimming: 5 bases; J trimming: 0 bases; junction bases outside the gene matches: 8. CDR3 nucleotides: TGTGCCAGCAGTTCTAGCGGGGGCACCCTCAGCACAGATACGCAGTATTTT. Translated: CASSSSGGTLSTDTQYF.

This clonotype is medium-sized within its sample. The chain employs TRBV12-3 or TRBV12-4 and TRBJ2-2, with D perhaps TRBD1 (5 bases). V was pared by 1 base and J by 6 bases, with 12 bases between. This CDR3 region has 15 residues. CDR3 in DNA: TGTGCCAGCAGTTTAGTAGGGGTACAGGCCGGGGAGCTGTTTTTT. It encodes CASSLVGVQAGELFF.

This clonotype is termed medium-sized. This chain uses TRBV6-1 with TRBJ2-1, with D unresolved. The CDR3 is 14 amino acids. Trimming shortened V by 1 base and J by 10 bases, and 14 bases separated the two germline ends. Germline values: CDR1 MNHNS, CDR2 SASEGT. The CDR3 DNA follows: TGTGCCAGCAGTGAAGAGTACGGAACCTACGAGCAGTTCTTC. This gives the protein CASSEEYGTYEQFF.

The chain links TRBV12-3 or TRBV12-4 to TRBJ2-1; 8 bases agree with TRBD1. J was trimmed by 12 bases and V by 2 bases; bases with no gene match: 3. The CDR3 has 12 amino acids. The CDR3 DNA is TGTGCCAGCAGTTTAATTGGGACAGGGCAGTTCTTC. Protein sequence: CASSLIGTGQFF.

This clonotype was observed many times. The rearrangement links TRBV11-3 to TRBJ2-2; D gene unclear. Per germline, CDR1 SGHNT and CDR2 YENEEA. The CDR3 covers 14 residues. V lost 0 bases, J lost 5 bases, and 7 bases lay in between. In nucleotides, the CDR3 is TGTGCCAGCAGCTTAGATCGGCAGACCGGGGAGCTGTTTTTT. Translating it yields CASSLDRQTGELFF.

This clonotype has only one observation. V is TRBV6-6 and J is TRBJ1-5; D is unclear. This CDR3 has 14 residues. Germline assignment: CDR1 MNHNY and CDR2 SVGAGI (reference sequence). V shed 2 bases and J shed 6 bases, with 11 bases lying between them. The CDR3 sequence: CASSYGEGSQPQHF. The CDR3 DNA sequence: TGTGCCAGCAGTTACGGGGAAGGGAGTCAGCCCCAGCATTTT.

By its share, this clonotype is medium-sized (0.01 to 0.1%). The CDR3 reads CASSSRPGGVYEQFF. In nucleotides, the CDR3 is TGTGCCAGCAGCTCACGCCCAGGGGGGGTGTACGAGCAGTTCTTC. The chain employs TRBV7-2 and TRBJ2-1; D may correspond to TRBD1 or TRBD2 (7 bases each). Germline-derived CDR1 and CDR2 are SGHTA and FQGNSA. Between the trimmed V and J ends, which lost 4 bases and 10 bases, there was a span of 20 bases. This CDR3 has 15 residues.

Many counts were recorded for this clonotype. The chain is built from TRBV6-1 and TRBJ2-3; 8 bases match TRBD1. This CDR3 is built from 14 residues. V lost 11 bases to trimming and J lost 1 base; unmatched junction nucleotides: 8. Germline V lookup: CDR1 MNHNS, CDR2 SASEGT. In DNA, the CDR3 is TGTGCCGCGCGGACAGGGATGGGCACAGATACGCAGTATTTT. This sequence encodes CAARTGMGTDTQYF.

V gene TRBV27 combines with J gene TRBJ2-1; 9 bases are a match to TRBD2. CDR3 length: 13 residues. From germline, CDR1 is MNHEY and CDR2 SMNVEV (reference sequence). The ends lost 4 bases at V and 10 bases at J; junction bases unmatched: 5. CDR3 amino acids: CASSWREGWEQFF. CDR3 nucleotides: TGTGCCAGCAGTTGGCGGGAGGGTTGGGAGCAGTTCTTC.

In its sample, this clonotype is medium-sized. J is TRBJ2-1 and V is TRBV7-2, with D perhaps TRBD1 or TRBD2 (5 bases each). With the DNA end fitting TRBJ2-7 better, the J assignment may be wrong. The CDR3 has 13 amino acids. Germline V gene lookup returns CDR1 SGHTA and CDR2 FQGNSA. The CDR3 spells CASSRDGHYEQYF. CDR3 DNA: TGTGCCAGCAGTCGGGACGGTCACTACGAGCAGTACTTC.

This clonotype was picked up many times. The chain combines TRBV11-3 with TRBJ2-1; D is possibly TRBD2 (5 bases). Germline values: CDR1 SGHNT, CDR2 YENEEA. With 5 bases removed from V and 4 bases from J, the gap between germline ends came to 18 bases. The CDR3 extends over 16 amino acids. The CDR3 region is CASSREGTAEYNEQFF. Written as DNA, the CDR3 is TGTGCCAGCAGCCGAGAGGGCACGGCAGAATACAATGAGCAGTTCTTC. The full variable domain, with the rest looked up from reference TRBV11-3 and TRBJ2-1, is EAGVVQSPRYKIIEKKQPVAFWCNPISGHNTLYWYLQNLGQGPELLIRYENEEAVDDSQLPKDRFSAERLKGVDSTLKIQPAELGDSAVYLCASSREGTAEYNEQFFGPGTRLTVL.

J is TRBJ2-3 and V is TRBV7-6, with TRBD1 matching 8 bases. CDR3 length: 16 amino acids. V gave up 5 bases and J gave up 6 bases; unmatched junction bases: 13. CDR1 SGHVS and CDR2 FNYEAQ come from the germline V gene. CDR3 DNA: TGTGCCAGCAGCCCGTCGGACAGGGCTAATCAGGATACGCAGTATTTT. This encodes CASSPSDRANQDTQYF.

The chain combines TRBV12-3 or TRBV12-4 with TRBJ2-7; 14 positions agree with TRBD2. With V trimmed by 6 bases and J by 7 bases, 8 bases remained unmatched. This CDR3 contains 15 residues. The DNA of the CDR3 is TGTGCCAGCAGCTTAACCGGGACTAGCGGGAGTGAGCAGTACTTC. The encoded protein is CASSLTGTSGSEQYF.

V gene TRBV6-1 combines with J gene TRBJ2-7; TRBD2 might be the D (5 bases). Deletions cut 5 bases from V and 2 bases from J, with 16 bases between. CDR3 length equals 15 residues. Germline V gene data show CDR1 as MNHNS and CDR2 as SASEGT. DNA for the CDR3: TGTGCCAGCAGTCGCGGTACGGGGTTCGCCTACGAGCAGTACTTC. Translating gives CASSRGTGFAYEQYF.

This clonotype is deemed medium-sized. This chain connects TRBV6-1 to TRBJ2-1; perhaps TRBD1 as D (6 bases). The J call may be wrong; the DNA end is better matched by TRBJ2-7. From germline, CDR1 is MNHNS and CDR2 SASEGT. This CDR3 has 15 residues. The CDR3 DNA reads as TGTGCCAGCAGGGTGGACAGATCTGTTTCAAATGAGCAGTACTTC. Amino acids: CASRVDRSVSNEQYF.

This clonotype occurred many times. The chain links TRBV12-3 or TRBV12-4 to TRBJ2-7, with TRBD1 matching over 7 bases. The V and J ends lost 3 bases and 6 bases, in that order; junction bases with no gene match: 2. The CDR3 has 12 residues. CDR3 residues: CASSLWTGEQYF. CDR3 nucleotides: TGTGCCAGCAGTTTGTGGACAGGCGAGCAGTACTTC.

This clonotype has ten or more counts. The V gene is TRBV11-3, the J gene TRBJ2-3, with D possibly being TRBD2 (5 bases). CDR1 is SGHNT, CDR2 YENEEA, per germline. The CDR3 runs to 15 residues. V dropped 1 base and J dropped 2 bases, with 10 bases sitting between them. CDR3: CASSLVVGDTDTQYF. As DNA, the CDR3 is TGTGCCAGCAGCTTAGTTGTCGGGGACACAGATACGCAGTATTTT.

Remarks on this clonotype: A read error may account for a junction end that differs from germline. The V gene is TRBV6-6, the J gene TRBJ2-3; D may be TRBD1 or TRBD2 (5 bases each). This CDR3 contains 15 residues. Germline V gene lookup returns CDR1 MNHNY and CDR2 SVGAGI (reference sequence). CDR3: CASSDHILQSGDQYF. In DNA, the CDR3 is TGTGCCAGCAGCGACCACATACTGCAATCCGGGGACCAGTACTTT.

This chain connects TRBV11-2 to TRBJ2-1; perhaps D is TRBD1 or TRBD2 (5 bases each). The CDR3 runs 16 residues. V was shortened by 5 bases and J by 2 bases, with 16 bases between the two germline ends. Per the germline V gene, CDR1 is SGHAT and CDR2 is FQNNGV. The CDR3: CASSVSGWTPYNEQFF. Here the CDR3 DNA reads TGTGCCAGCAGCGTTTCAGGGTGGACTCCCTACAATGAGCAGTTCTTC.

By proportion, this clonotype is medium-sized. The CDR3 nucleotides read TGTGCCAGCACCCCGAACGGGACTAGCGATAATGAGCAGTTCTTC. It codes for CASTPNGTSDNEQFF. J is TRBJ2-1 and V is TRBV12-3 or TRBV12-4; 10 nucleotides agree with TRBD2. The CDR3 length is 15 residues. The ends lost 7 bases at V and 7 bases at J; junction bases unmatched: 10.

This clonotype was observed once. This chain links TRBV7-6 with TRBJ2-3; D unclear. The DNA end favors TRBJ2-1, so the J call may be wrong. Germline CDR1 reads SGHVS; CDR2 reads FNYEAQ. The CDR3 runs to 18 residues. The CDR3 protein is CASTPEVFGDLNFYEQFF. The DNA of the CDR3 is TGTGCCAGCACCCCTGAGGTCTTCGGCGACTTGAATTTCTACGAGCAGTTCTTC.

About this clonotype: Relative to the germline gene, one junction end is altered; a read error may explain this. V usage is TRBV7-8 and J usage is TRBJ2-3, with TRBD2 matching over 9 bases. The CDR3 is 18 residues long. Germline V gene sequence: CDR1 SGHVS, CDR2 FQNEAQ. The CDR3 DNA sequence: TGTGCCAACAGCATACTCGCGGGGGGGCCTTTAGGTACAGATACGCAGTATTTT. It codes for CANSILAGGPLGTDTQYF.

This clonotype was detected only a few times. The V and J genes are TRBV7-3 and TRBJ2-1, with D tentatively TRBD1 (6 bases). Germline CDR1 reads SGHTA; CDR2 reads FQGTGA. Between the trimmed V and J ends, which lost 5 bases and 8 bases, there was a span of 10 bases. The CDR3 contains 12 residues. The CDR3 protein is CASSTPGDEQFF. The CDR3 DNA reads TGTGCCAGCAGCACACCAGGGGATGAGCAGTTCTTC.

This clonotype was seen a handful of times. The CDR3 nucleotides are TGTGCCAGCAGTTTGGCTAGCGGGAACACCGGGGAGCTGTTTTTT. Encoded protein: CASSLASGNTGELFF. This sequence joins TRBV12-3 or TRBV12-4 and TRBJ2-2, with 7 bases identical to TRBD2. V trimming: 3 bases; J trimming: 1 base; junction bases outside the gene matches: 2. The CDR3 has 15 amino acids.

V and J are TRBV6-1 and TRBJ2-5, with no clear D. The end of the DNA fits TRBJ2-1 better, so the J call may be wrong. This CDR3 contains 10 residues. Germline loops: CDR1 MNHNS, CDR2 SASEGT. In nucleotides, the CDR3 is TGTGCCAGCGGGAACTACGAGCAGTTCTTC. Translating it yields CASGNYEQFF.

This chain connects TRBV12-3 or TRBV12-4 to TRBJ2-2, with 10 bases aligning to TRBD2. The CDR3 has 19 amino acids. V was clipped by 2 bases and J by 16 bases; unmatched bases: 25. The CDR3 nucleotides are TGTGCCAGCAGTTTATATAGCCTAGCGGGGGCCCTTAGCACAGATACGCAGTTTTTT. Its translation: CASSLYSLAGALSTDTQFF.

This clonotype rates as medium-sized (0.01 to 0.1%). This chain links TRBV7-6 with TRBJ2-5; D is ambiguous. V lost 1 base, J lost 0 bases, and 3 bases lay in between. From germline, CDR1 is SGHVS and CDR2 FNYEAQ. CDR3 size: 13 residues. This CDR3 reads CASSLGYQETQYF. The CDR3 nucleotides read TGTGCCAGCAGCTTAGGGTACCAAGAGACCCAGTACTTC.